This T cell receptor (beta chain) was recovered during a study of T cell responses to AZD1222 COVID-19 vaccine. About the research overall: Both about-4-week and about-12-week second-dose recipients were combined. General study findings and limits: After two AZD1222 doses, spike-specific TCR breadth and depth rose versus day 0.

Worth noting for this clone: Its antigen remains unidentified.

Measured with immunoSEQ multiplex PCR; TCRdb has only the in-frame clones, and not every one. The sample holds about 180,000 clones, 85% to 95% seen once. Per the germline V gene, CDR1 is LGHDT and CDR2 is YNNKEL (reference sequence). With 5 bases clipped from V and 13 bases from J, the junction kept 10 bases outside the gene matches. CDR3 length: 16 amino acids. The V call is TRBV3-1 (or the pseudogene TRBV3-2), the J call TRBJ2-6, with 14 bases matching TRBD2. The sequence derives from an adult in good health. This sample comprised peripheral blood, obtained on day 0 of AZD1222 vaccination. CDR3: CASSKPGLAGAQVLTF. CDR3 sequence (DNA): TGTGCCAGCAGCAAACCGGGACTAGCGGGAGCACAAGTCCTGACTTTC.